A selection of T cell receptor beta chains follows, all from one sample in a study of identical twins. Each CDR3 protein gets one entry after TCRdb re-called the 5' RACE reads with MiXCR. The sample has 1.5 million to 2 million distinct CDR3 sequences; under 35% are singletons. Sequenced: cord blood. The origin of the receptors is a newborn girl in good health. Both conserved end residues are part of each CDR3. Each record gives: D gene, V gene, clone size, J gene, CDR3 DNA, CDR3 protein. D genes are given only for firm matches. Expanded clones are given a class, and other clones once, few, many or no size at all.

TRBD1	TRBV27	.	TRBJ1-2	TGTGCCATCAGTAATACAGGGGAGTATGGCTACACCTTC	CAISNTGEYGYTF
.	TRBV6-1	.	TRBJ2-5	TGTGCCAGTACCCGGGGGACCCAAAGACTAGTTATGGAGACCCAGTACTTC	CASTRGTQRLVMETQYF
.	TRBV6-1	many	TRBJ2-7	TGTGCCAGCAGGGCTGCCAGTTCCTACGAGCAGTACTTC	CASRAASSYEQYF
.	TRBV5-1	many	TRBJ2-5	TGCGCCAGCAGCTTGAGGGAGGATCGCTCCTCCATACAGTACTTC	CASSLREDRSSIQYF
TRBD1	TRBV7-8	.	TRBJ2-4	TGTGCCAGCAGCCGTGTACAGGGGGCAGCCAAAAACATTCAGTACTTC	CASSRVQGAAKNIQYF
.	TRBV20-1	many	TRBJ2-1	TGCAGTCCCCGGGCCTCACTCTCCTACAATGAGCAGTTCTTC	CSPRASLSYNEQFF
.	TRBV15	.	TRBJ1-2	TGTGCCACCAGGAGCCCGGTGGGTGGCTACACCTTC	CATRSPVGGYTF
.	TRBV2	.	TRBJ2-1	TGTGCCAGCAATGTTCAGGGTCCGGCCTACAATGAGCAGTTCTTC	CASNVQGPAYNEQFF
TRBD2	TRBV2	.	TRBJ2-1	TGTGCCAGCAGTAAAACTAGCGGGAGATCAGGTGAGCAGTTCTTC	CASSKTSGRSGEQFF
.	TRBV28	.	TRBJ1-4	TGTGCCAGCAGTACGCGATACTGGGGGAAGCTGTTTTTT	CASSTRYWGKLFF
TRBD2	TRBV20-1	few	TRBJ2-1	TGCAGTGCTCAAGGTAGCGGGGGAGACAATGAGCAGTTCTTC	CSAQGSGGDNEQFF
.	TRBV20-1	few	TRBJ2-1	TGCAGTGCTCGTATTAGCGGCCGACGGGTGGAGCAGTTCTTC	CSARISGRRVEQFF
.	TRBV6-2/TRBV6-3	few	TRBJ1-5	TGTGCCAGCAGTTACCAATATAGCAATCAGCCCCAGCATTTT	CASSYQYSNQPQHF
TRBD1	TRBV12-5	few	TRBJ1-2	TGTGCTAGTGGTCCCGAGGGGACAGGATACTATGGCTACACCTTC	CASGPEGTGYYGYTF
TRBD1	TRBV12-3/TRBV12-4	few	TRBJ1-2	TGTGCCAGCAGTAGAAGGGACAGGGGTGGCTACACCTTC	CASSRRDRGGYTF
TRBD2	TRBV20-1	few	TRBJ2-1	TGCAGTGCTAGACCCTCTAGCGGGAGCTCCTACAATGAGCAGTTCTTC	CSARPSSGSSYNEQFF
.	TRBV6-5	many	TRBJ1-2	TGTGCCAGCAGCTCTGGATCCTATGGCTACACCTTC	CASSSGSYGYTF
TRBD2	TRBV4-2	.	TRBJ2-1	TGTGCCAGCAGCCCCAGCCTTCTAGCGGGAGAATTCGATGAGCAGTTCTTC	CASSPSLLAGEFDEQFF
.	TRBV6-1	.	TRBJ1-5	TGTGCCAGCAGTGGGTCCGGGGGCGGTTTCAATCAGCCCCAGCATTTT	CASSGSGGGFNQPQHF
.	TRBV6-5	.	TRBJ2-1	TGTGCCAACAGTTACACACTGGGAAGGGACTTCGCCTACGTTGAGCAGTTCTTC	CANSYTLGRDFAYVEQFF
.	TRBV7-2	.	TRBJ1-5	TGTGCCAGCGCAGGTAGCAATCAGCCCCAGCATTTT	CASAGSNQPQHF
TRBD2	TRBV4-1	.	TRBJ2-3	TGCGCCAGCAGCCAAGGATGGCGGGAGACAGATACGCAGTATTTT	CASSQGWRETDTQYF
TRBD2	TRBV4-2	.	TRBJ2-2	TGTGCCAGCAGCCACACGGGACTAGCGAACACCGGGGAGCTGTTTTTT	CASSHTGLANTGELFF
TRBD1	TRBV28	.	TRBJ1-5	TGTGCCAGCAGTTCCTTGGACAGGGGCAATCAGCCCCAGCATTTT	CASSSLDRGNQPQHF
.	TRBV7-9	.	TRBJ1-2	TGTGCCAGCAGCTTAGCGCTTCTCCGACACGGCTACACCTTC	CASSLALLRHGYTF
.	TRBV7-8	.	TRBJ1-2	TGTGCCAGCAGCGGGCGGACACGGCATGGCTACACCTTC	CASSGRTRHGYTF
.	TRBV7-9	.	TRBJ1-1	TGTGCCAGCAGCTCCCACAGGGAATGGTACACTGAAGCTTTCTTT	CASSSHREWYTEAFF
TRBD2	TRBV6-6	few	TRBJ2-1	TGTGCCAGCAGTCCCAAGGGACTAGCGGGAGGAGGGGAGCAGTTCTTC	CASSPKGLAGGGEQFF
TRBD2	TRBV9	few	TRBJ2-1	TGTGCCAGCAGCACCGTAGCGGGTTACTCCTACAATGAGCAGTTCTTC	CASSTVAGYSYNEQFF
TRBD1	TRBV12-3/TRBV12-4	few	TRBJ1-1	TGTGCCAGCAGCCGACAGGGGGCTATGAACACTGAAGCTTTCTTT	CASSRQGAMNTEAFF
TRBD1	TRBV27	few	TRBJ2-1	TGTGCCAGCAGTTTGGCAGTTTGGACAGGGGGCAATGAGCAGTTCTTC	CASSLAVWTGGNEQFF
.	TRBV10-3	.	TRBJ1-1	TGTACCATCAGTGGTGATGGCGTGGGAAACACTGAAGCTTTCTTT	CTISGDGVGNTEAFF
.	TRBV24-1	.	TRBJ2-3	TGTGCCACCGCCGAGGGGACGGGATTGCTCACAGATACGCAGTATTTT	CATAEGTGLLTDTQYF
TRBD1	TRBV3-1	.	TRBJ1-2	TGTGCCAGCAGCCGTTACAAGGTCGGAGACAGGGCTAACTATGGCTACACCTTC	CASSRYKVGDRANYGYTF
.	TRBV2	.	TRBJ2-4	TGTGCCAGCAACCGGGACATTGACTCCCTTTTCGCCAAAAACATTCAGTACTTC	CASNRDIDSLFAKNIQYF
TRBD1	TRBV5-6	.	TRBJ1-1	TGTGCCAGCAGCTGGGGACAGGGCAAGTTTGAAGCTTTCTTT	CASSWGQGKFEAFF
.	TRBV25-1	once	TRBJ2-5	TGTGCCAGCAGTGAAGGGAGGACCTTCCATTACAATGAGCAGTACTTC	CASSEGRTFHYNEQYF
TRBD2	TRBV20-1	once	TRBJ2-1	TGCAGTGCTAGGGTTAGCGGGGCGAACAATGAGCAGTTCTTC	CSARVSGANNEQFF
.	TRBV20-1	.	TRBJ2-2	TGCAGTGCTAGAGACGGGGGGCAAAGCACCGGGGAGCTGTTTTTT	CSARDGGQSTGELFF
TRBD2	TRBV18	.	TRBJ2-1	TGTGCCAGCTCACCACCGACGACTAGCCGGGGGAATGAGCAGTTCTTC	CASSPPTTSRGNEQFF
TRBD1	TRBV24-1	few	TRBJ2-7	TGTGCCACCAGTGGCTCCGGGACAGGGGGGTCCTACGAGCAGTACTTC	CATSGSGTGGSYEQYF
.	TRBV15	many	TRBJ2-3	TGTGCCACCAGCAGCGGGAAGATAGAGGGGTTCACAGATACGCAGTATTTT	CATSSGKIEGFTDTQYF
.	TRBV6-5	few	TRBJ1-2	TGTGCCAGCAGTCAACCACGCGGGGCGGACTATGGCTACACCTTC	CASSQPRGADYGYTF
.	TRBV7-2	few	TRBJ2-3	TGTGCCAGCAGCCGAGGGATGGCAGATACGCAGTATTTT	CASSRGMADTQYF
.	TRBV30	.	TRBJ1-2	TGTGCCTGGAGTCACCCTAAGGGGGCTAACTATGGCTACACCTTC	CAWSHPKGANYGYTF
.	TRBV7-2	few	TRBJ2-7	TGTGCCAGCAGCTTCTATGGAGCCTCCTACGAGCAGTACTTC	CASSFYGASYEQYF
TRBD2	TRBV18	.	TRBJ2-5	TGTGCCAGCTCACCACCGGTATTGGGATCTAGCGGGAAGGGGATGACCCAGTACTTC	CASSPPVLGSSGKGMTQYF
TRBD2	TRBV29-1	.	TRBJ2-1	TGCAGCGTAGCCGCTAGCGGGAGATGGTATGAGCAGTTCTTC	CSVAASGRWYEQFF